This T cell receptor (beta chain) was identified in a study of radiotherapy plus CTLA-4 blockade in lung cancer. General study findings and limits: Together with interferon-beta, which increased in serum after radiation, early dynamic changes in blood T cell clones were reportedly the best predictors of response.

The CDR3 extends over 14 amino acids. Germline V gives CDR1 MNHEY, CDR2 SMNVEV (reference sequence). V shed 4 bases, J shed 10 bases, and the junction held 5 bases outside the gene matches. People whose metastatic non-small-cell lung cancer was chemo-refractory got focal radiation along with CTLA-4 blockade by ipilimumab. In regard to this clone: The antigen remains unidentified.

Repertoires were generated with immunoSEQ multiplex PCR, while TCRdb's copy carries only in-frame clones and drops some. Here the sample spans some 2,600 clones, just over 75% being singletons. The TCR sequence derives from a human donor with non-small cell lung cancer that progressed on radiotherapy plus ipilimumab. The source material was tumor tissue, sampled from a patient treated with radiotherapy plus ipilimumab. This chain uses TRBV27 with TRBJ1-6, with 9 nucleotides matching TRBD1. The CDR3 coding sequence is TGTGCCAGCAGTTGGGACAGGGATCGATCACCCCTCCACTTT. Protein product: CASSWDRDRSPLHF.